Listed here are 14 T cell receptor beta chains from one sample, sequenced in a study of cytomegalovirus exposure and HLA in healthy donors. The PCR contained 60 Vbeta and 13 Jbeta primers. Here immunoSEQ multiplex PCR was the method, and the copy in TCRdb shows in-frame clones only, minus some. The sample lists about 200,000 clones; 70% to 85% were seen once. The source material was PBMCs. The receptors were gathered from a male donor in good health and CMV-seronegative.

The chain combines TRBV27 with TRBJ1-1; maybe TRBD1 (5 bases). Germline lookup yields CDR1 MNHEY and CDR2 SMNVEV (reference sequence). Trimming pared 6 bases from V and 3 bases from J, leaving 17 bases between. The CDR3 loop spans 15 amino acids. Written as DNA, the CDR3 is TGTGCCAGCAGAACCACATGGGGGGGGGACACTGAAGCTTTCTTT. Protein product: CASRTTWGGDTEAFF.

V gene TRBV6-1 combines with J gene TRBJ1-5; unclear D gene. The V gene's germline CDR1 is MNHNS and CDR2 SASEGT. The V and J ends lost 6 bases and 1 base respectively, with 7 bases between them. This CDR3 has 13 residues. The CDR3 nucleotides read TGTGCCAGCAGCCAACGGAGCAATCAGCCCCAGCATTTT. It codes for CASSQRSNQPQHF.

The V call is TRBV2, the J call TRBJ2-5; D not resolved. Germline V gene data show CDR1 as SNHLY and CDR2 as FYNNEI. The CDR3 is 10 amino acids. V was trimmed by 9 bases and J by 4 bases, leaving 6 bases between them. DNA of the CDR3: TGTGCCAGTAAGAGAGAGACCCAGTACTTC. Translation: CASKRETQYF.

The chain has TRBV19 and TRBJ2-3; 7 positions agree with TRBD2. From germline, CDR1 is LNHDA and CDR2 SQIVND (reference sequence). Trimming cost V 8 bases and J 6 bases; bases outside gene matches: 11. CDR3 size: 14 residues. The CDR3 nucleotides read TGTGCCAGTTCCCTAACCGGGGGAGGGGATACGCAGTATTTT. Encoded protein: CASSLTGGGDTQYF.

The chain is built from TRBV7-2 and TRBJ2-1; 13 bases fit TRBD2. V lost 0 bases and J lost 4; bases outside the gene matches: 6. Germline V lookup: CDR1 SGHTA, CDR2 FQGNSA. CDR3 size: 18 residues. The CDR3 here is CASSLAGLAGIGYNEQFF. CDR3 DNA: TGTGCCAGCAGCTTAGCGGGACTAGCGGGAATAGGATACAATGAGCAGTTCTTC.

V and J are TRBV2 and TRBJ2-7, with 8 bases lining up with TRBD2. V lost 8 bases and J lost 7; bases outside the gene matches: 7. The length of the CDR3 is 12 residues. The germline CDR1 and CDR2 sequences are SNHLY and FYNNEI. Written as DNA, the CDR3 is TGTGCCAGCGGGAGCGGGAGCAGTGAGCAGTACTTC. Residues: CASGSGSSEQYF.

As regards this clone: Within the sample, other DNA sequences also encode this same CDR3. The V and J genes are TRBV5-1 and TRBJ1-1; TRBD1 matches at 7 bases. V lost 0 bases and J lost 4; bases outside the gene matches: 3. This CDR3 region has 14 residues. Germline assignment: CDR1 SGHRS and CDR2 YFSETQ. CDR3 sequence: CASSLDRGGTEAFF. DNA of the CDR3: TGCGCCAGCAGCTTGGACAGGGGTGGCACTGAAGCTTTCTTT. Full variable domain (rest looked up from reference TRBV5-1 and TRBJ1-1): KAGVTQTPRYLIKTRGQQVTLSCSPISGHRSVSWYQQTPGQGLQFLFEYFSETQRNKGNFPGRFSGRQFSNSRSEMNVSTLELGDSALYLCASSLDRGGTEAFFGQGTRLTVV.

This clone came up once. This chain joins TRBV6-5 and TRBJ1-2; D is uncertain. The CDR3 has 14 amino acids. Per germline, CDR1 MNHEY and CDR2 SVGAGI. Trimming removed 8 bases at V and 1 base at J, with 14 bases between. CDR3 amino acids: CASALGRFNYGYTF. CDR3 nucleotides: TGTGCCAGCGCACTCGGGAGGTTTAACTATGGCTACACCTTC.

The rearrangement uses TRBV6-5 and TRBJ2-7; TRBD2 aligns across 11 bases. V was clipped by 4 bases and J by 7 bases; unmatched bases: 6. CDR3 length: 14 amino acids. CDR1 is MNHEY, CDR2 SVGAGI, per germline. The CDR3 is CASSLAGGDSEQYF. CDR3 nucleotides: TGTGCCAGCAGTTTAGCGGGGGGGGACTCAGAGCAGTACTTC.

The chain uses TRBV7-8 and TRBJ2-7; 8 bases line up with TRBD2. V gave up 5 bases and J gave up 1 base; unmatched junction bases: 7. This CDR3 is built from 15 residues. Germline V gene sequence: CDR1 SGHVS, CDR2 FQNEAQ. The CDR3 sequence: CASSVGLAGSYEQYF. The CDR3 DNA is TGTGCCAGCAGCGTCGGGCTAGCGGGTTCCTACGAGCAGTACTTC.

V is TRBV28 and J is TRBJ2-1; 8 nucleotides agree with TRBD2. The V and J ends lost 7 bases and 1 base, in that order; junction bases with no gene match: 9. The V gene's germline CDR1 is MDHEN and CDR2 SYDVKM. The CDR3 spans 16 residues. DNA of the CDR3: TGTGCCAGCACCTCCCATATAGCGGGGTCCTACAATGAGCAGTTCTTC. The encoded protein is CASTSHIAGSYNEQFF.

The V and J genes are TRBV11-2 and TRBJ1-2, with no clear D. The CDR3 is 14 residues long. Germline-derived CDR1 and CDR2 are SGHAT and FQNNGV. Trimming stripped 5 bases from V and 1 base from J, with 11 bases between. DNA for the CDR3: TGTGCCAGCAGCCTCCAACCCAGTAACTATGGCTACACCTTC. It encodes CASSLQPSNYGYTF. Together with reference TRBV11-2 and TRBJ1-2, the CDR3 gives the full variable domain: EAGVAQSPRYKIIEKRQSVAFWCNPISGHATLYWYQQILGQGPKLLIQFQNNGVVDDSQLPKDRFSAERLKGVDSTLKIQPAKLEDSAVYLCASSLQPSNYGYTFGSGTRLTVV.

V is TRBV5-6 and J is TRBJ2-5; unclear D gene. The J call may be wrong; the DNA end is better matched by TRBJ2-7. Looked up from germline, CDR1 is SGHDT and CDR2 is YYEEEE. This CDR3 contains 11 residues. CDR3 sequence reads: CASSRSYEQYF. DNA for the CDR3: TGTGCCAGCAGCAGAAGTTACGAGCAGTACTTC.

The V call is TRBV27, the J call TRBJ2-3; 8 bases map to TRBD2. This CDR3 has 16 amino acids. Germline V gives CDR1 MNHEY, CDR2 SMNVEV (reference sequence). The trim removed 7 bases at V and 3 bases at J, leaving 12 bases unmatched. The CDR3 region is CASTHRAGGGTDTQYF. As DNA, the CDR3 is TGTGCCAGCACCCATCGGGCGGGAGGTGGGACAGATACGCAGTATTTT.